Listed here are 16 T cell receptor beta chains from one sample, sequenced in a study of CD8+ T cells in alopecia areata (dated by TCRdb to between 2017 and 2018). Sample time point, as interpreted from the label and publication: roughly 24 weeks on oral tofacitinib. The intended sense of this specimen's treatment or condition label: oral pan-JAK inhibitor, 5-10 mg twice daily. Library prep was done by the immunoSEQ multiplex PCR assay. To provide template for TCR sequencing, every sample had RNA extracted and reverse transcribed into cDNA. The clones in this table, taken by TCRdb from immuneACCESS, are in-frame only. Not every clone is retained; where verified, under half of the shortfall comes from an unresolved V gene, and the cause of the rest is unknown. This sample lists over 150,000 clones; about 60% were detected once. In total, the top ten clones hold approximately 12% of the sample. The sequences come from CD8+ T cells sorted from blood, collected at week 24, from a patient treated with tofacitinib. The receptors were gathered from a human donor with alopecia areata.

This clone was recorded only once. The gene calls are TRBV29-1 and TRBJ2-7, with a weak D call TRBD2 (5 bases). Trimming removed 1 base at V and 6 bases at J, with 10 bases between. Germline V gene sequence: CDR1 SQVTM, CDR2 ANQGSEA. This CDR3 is built from 12 residues. In DNA, the CDR3 is TGCAGCGTTGAAGGGAGGCACGGCGAGCAGTACTTC. It codes for CSVEGRHGEQYF.

About this clone: This sample includes further DNA sequences coding for the same CDR3. In nucleotides, the CDR3 is TGTGCCAGTAGTATAGGGCAGGGGAACACTGAAGCTTTCTTT. As protein: CASSIGQGNTEAFF. J is TRBJ1-1 and V is TRBV19; the D gene is possibly TRBD1 (5 bases). The V gene lost 1 base and the J gene lost 1 base, with 7 bases spanning the gap. The germline gives CDR1 LNHDA, CDR2 SQIVND (reference sequence). This CDR3 is 14 amino acids long. Complete variable domain (other parts from reference TRBV19 and TRBJ1-1): DGGITQSPKYLFRKEGQNVTLSCEQNLNHDAMYWYRQDPGQGLRLIYYSQIVNDFQKGDIAEGYSVSREKKESFPLTVTSAQKNPTAFYLCASSIGQGNTEAFFGQGTRLTVV.

This clone has more than one count but fewer than ten. This chain uses TRBV9 with TRBJ1-1; weak D call: TRBD1 (5 bases). V dropped 4 bases and J dropped 13 bases, with 11 bases sitting between them. Germline V gives CDR1 SGDLS, CDR2 YYNGEE. The CDR3 is 10 residues long. The CDR3 DNA is TGTGCCAGCAGCCCACGGCAGGGTTTCTTT. Encoded protein: CASSPRQGFF.

This clone was seen a few times. The chain carries TRBV27 and TRBJ2-3; D unclear. V dropped 2 bases and J dropped 6 bases, with 12 bases sitting between them. Germline CDR1 reads MNHEY; CDR2 reads SMNVEV (reference sequence). The CDR3 is 14 amino acids. CDR3: CASSLRPVMDTQYF. The CDR3 coding sequence is TGTGCCAGCAGTTTAAGACCCGTAATGGATACGCAGTATTTT.

The CDR3 bases are TGTGCCAGCCGAGGGGGCTCTGGGGCCAACGTCCTGACTTTC. Translation gives CASRGGSGANVLTF. The chain recombines TRBV18 with TRBJ2-6, with D perhaps matching TRBD1 (6 bases). Germline loops: CDR1 KGHSH, CDR2 LQKENI. This CDR3 region has 14 residues. The V and J ends lost 8 bases and 0 bases respectively, with 8 bases between them.

The sample holds one count of this clone. The CDR3 DNA sequence: TGTGCCAGCAGTGAATGGGGGAACACTGAAGCTTTCTTT. Translating gives CASSEWGNTEAFF. The rearrangement links TRBV2 to TRBJ1-1; no definite D call. V lost 2 bases and J lost 1, with 5 bases in between. CDR1 and CDR2 (germline): SNHLY, FYNNEI. The CDR3 runs to 13 residues.

The rearrangement uses TRBV5-6 and TRBJ1-1, with D possibly TRBD1 on 5 matching bases. This CDR3 contains 14 residues. Germline loops: CDR1 SGHDT, CDR2 YYEEEE. The ends were cut back, 2 bases at V and 4 bases at J, with 12 bases in the middle. In nucleotides, the CDR3 is TGTGCCAGCAGCTTAGGGGTGGGAGTCACTGAAGCTTTCTTT. Residues: CASSLGVGVTEAFF.

The V and J genes are TRBV5-6 and TRBJ2-7; D is possibly TRBD1 (5 bases). Trimming left V 3 bases short and J 2 bases short, with 12 bases between. CDR3 length equals 14 residues. Looked up from germline, CDR1 is SGHDT and CDR2 is YYEEEE. CDR3: CASSSPQGAYEQYF. CDR3 DNA: TGTGCCAGCAGCTCCCCGCAGGGCGCCTACGAGCAGTACTTC.

This clone was observed a single time. The chain recombines TRBV7-2 with TRBJ1-1, with 7 nucleotides matching TRBD1. Germline assignment: CDR1 SGHTA and CDR2 FQGNSA. The CDR3 has 15 amino acids. J lost 0 bases, V lost 3 bases, and 4 bases had no gene match. The CDR3: CASSFTTGLNTEAFF. The CDR3, as DNA: TGTGCCAGCAGCTTCACGACAGGGTTGAACACTGAAGCTTTCTTT.

V usage is TRBV28 and J usage is TRBJ2-4; D is possibly TRBD1 or TRBD2 (5 bases each). Trimming cost V 2 bases and J 5 bases, with 10 bases left between them. The germline V gene encodes CDR1 MDHEN and CDR2 SYDVKM. The CDR3 consists of 14 residues. The CDR3 sequence: CASSLRGRENIQYF. CDR3 nucleotide sequence: TGTGCCAGCAGTTTACGGGGCCGGGAAAACATTCAGTACTTC.

This clone was observed a handful of times. The chain uses TRBV7-3 and TRBJ2-1; D not certain. Germline V gene lookup returns CDR1 SGHTA and CDR2 FQGTGA. V was trimmed by 5 bases and J by 2 bases, leaving 7 bases between them. The CDR3 sequence is 13 residues long. The CDR3 DNA reads as TGTGCCAGCAGCACGGACCCCTACAATGAGCAGTTCTTC. Protein: CASSTDPYNEQFF.

This clone was counted a few times. This sequence joins TRBV30 and TRBJ2-4, with D possibly being TRBD1 (6 bases). CDR3 length: 14 amino acids. The germline V gene encodes CDR1 GTSNPN and CDR2 SVGIG (reference sequence). Trimming removed 3 bases at V and 8 bases at J, with 17 bases between. CDR3: CAWRPQGPRDIQYF. The CDR3 nucleotides read TGTGCCTGGAGGCCACAGGGTCCGAGGGACATTCAGTACTTC.

A few counts support this clone. The rearrangement uses TRBV7-9 and TRBJ2-7; D remains unclear. This CDR3 is 13 amino acids long. CDR1 and CDR2 (germline): SEHNR, FQNEAQ (reference sequence). V was shortened by 4 bases and J by 3 bases, with 10 bases between the two germline ends. In DNA, the CDR3 is TGTGCCAGCAGCTACGCGGATTACTACGAGCAGTACTTC. Residues: CASSYADYYEQYF. The variable domain in full, completed from reference TRBV7-9 and TRBJ2-7, reads DTGVSQNPRHKITKRGQNVTFRCDPISEHNRLYWYRQTLGQGPEFLTYFQNEAQLEKSRLLSDRFSAERPKGSFSTLEIQRTEQGDSAMYLCASSYADYYEQYFGPGTRLTVT.

The V and J genes are TRBV4-1 and TRBJ1-2; D is ambiguous. Germline CDR1 reads MGHRA; CDR2 reads YSYEKL. V was trimmed by 2 bases and J by 2 bases, leaving 12 bases between them. The CDR3 consists of 15 residues. DNA for the CDR3: TGCGCCAGCAGCCAAATCCTGAACGGAAACTATGGCTACACCTTC. Translation gives CASSQILNGNYGYTF.

A few counts support this clone. The chain links TRBV9 to TRBJ2-3; 7 bases map to TRBD1. V trimming: 3 bases; J trimming: 7 bases; junction bases outside the gene matches: 8. The CDR3 contains 14 residues. Germline CDR1 reads SGDLS; CDR2 reads YYNGEE. The DNA for the CDR3 is TGTGCCAGCAGCGCCCCTCAGGGGGTGCATACGCAGTATTTT. Its protein is CASSAPQGVHTQYF. The variable domain in full, with the rest retrieved from reference TRBV9 and TRBJ2-3, is DSGVTQTPKHLITATGQRVTLRCSPRSGDLSVYWYQQSLDQGLQFLIQYYNGEERAKGNILERFSAQQFPDLHSELNLSSLELGDSALYFCASSAPQGVHTQYFGPGTRLTVL.

A few counts support this clone. The rearrangement links TRBV30 to TRBJ1-5; the match to TRBD1 covers 8 bases. With 3 bases clipped from V and 5 bases from J, the junction kept 9 bases outside the gene matches. Germline V gene lookup returns CDR1 GTSNPN and CDR2 SVGIG (reference sequence). The CDR3 spans 15 residues. DNA for the CDR3: TGTGCCTGGAGGGAGGGGGGACAGGAGTATCAGCCCCAGCATTTT. It codes for CAWREGGQEYQPQHF.